These 20 T cell receptor beta chains share one sample of origin, sequenced in a study of T cell responses to AZD1222 COVID-19 vaccine. Produced via immunoSEQ multiplex PCR; TCRdb's table is partial and in-frame only. The sample lists approximately 80,000 clones; 88% were seen once. This specimen consisted of peripheral blood, obtained on day 0 of MenACWY control vaccination. Source of these receptors: an adult in good health.

V usage is TRBV11-2 and J usage is TRBJ2-7; possibly TRBD1 or TRBD2 for D (5 bases each). CDR1 SGHAT and CDR2 FQNNGV come from the germline V gene. V lost 8 bases and J 2 bases, leaving 13 bases between the germline ends. The CDR3 consists of 13 residues. The CDR3 DNA follows: TGTGCCAGCTTAGGGACGGAGACCTACGAGCAGTACTTC. Its protein is CASLGTETYEQYF.

The rearrangement uses TRBV11-3 and TRBJ2-1; D uncertain. This CDR3 contains 13 residues. V lost 0 bases and J 6 bases, leaving 6 bases between the germline ends. Germline V gene data show CDR1 as SGHNT and CDR2 as YENEEA. For the CDR3, the DNA is TGTGCCAGCAGCTTAGACCCTTTCAATGAGCAGTTCTTC. Amino acids: CASSLDPFNEQFF. The whole variable domain, filled in from reference TRBV11-3 and TRBJ2-1, reads EAGVVQSPRYKIIEKKQPVAFWCNPISGHNTLYWYLQNLGQGPELLIRYENEEAVDDSQLPKDRFSAERLKGVDSTLKIQPAELGDSAVYLCASSLDPFNEQFFGPGTRLTVL.

The V gene is TRBV27, the J gene TRBJ2-7; D is ambiguous. V was pared by 3 bases and J by 3 bases, with 9 bases between. Germline V gene data show CDR1 as MNHEY and CDR2 as SMNVEV (reference sequence). The CDR3 covers 13 residues. CDR3 protein: CASSLDPNYEQYF. CDR3 bases: TGTGCCAGCAGTTTGGACCCCAACTACGAGCAGTACTTC.

The J gene is TRBJ2-1, the V gene TRBV13; no firm D call. This CDR3 comprises 15 residues. V dropped 2 bases and J dropped 0 bases, with 8 bases sitting between them. Germline V gives CDR1 PRHDT, CDR2 FYEKMQ (reference sequence). DNA for the CDR3: TGTGCCAGCAGCTTAAAAGGGTACTCCTACAATGAGCAGTTCTTC. Its protein is CASSLKGYSYNEQFF. The full variable domain, with the rest looked up from reference TRBV13 and TRBJ2-1, is AAGVIQSPRHLIKEKRETATLKCYPIPRHDTVYWYQQGPGQDPQFLISFYEKMQSDKGSIPDRFSAQQFSDYHSELNMSSLELGDSALYFCASSLKGYSYNEQFFGPGTRLTVL.

About this clone itself: Other DNA sequences in the sample encode the same CDR3. This chain joins TRBV7-9 and TRBJ1-2, with D hard to call. The germline V and J ends were trimmed by 1 base and 4 bases, with 4 bases remaining between them. CDR3 length equals 12 residues. Germline CDR1 reads SEHNR; CDR2 reads FQNEAQ (reference sequence). CDR3 residues: CASSLDSYGYTF. The CDR3, as DNA: TGTGCCAGCAGCTTAGACAGCTATGGCTACACCTTC.

The rearrangement joins TRBV27 to TRBJ1-2; maybe TRBD1 (5 bases). Deletions cut 5 bases from V and 8 bases from J, with 18 bases between. The germline CDR1 and CDR2 sequences are MNHEY and SMNVEV (reference sequence). There are 14 residues in the CDR3. Here the CDR3 reads CASSTRDGLSGYTF. In nucleotides, the CDR3 is TGTGCCAGCAGTACCCGGGACGGCCTGTCGGGCTACACCTTC.

The chain uses TRBV7-9 and TRBJ1-5; tentative D call: TRBD1 (5 bases). Trimming pared 5 bases from V and 7 bases from J, leaving 12 bases between. There are 13 residues in the CDR3. CDR1 SEHNR and CDR2 FQNEAQ come from the germline V gene (reference sequence). The CDR3 sequence: CASSTPRGQPQHF. CDR3 bases: TGTGCCAGCAGCACCCCCCGGGGCCAGCCCCAGCATTTT.

This clone has just one count. V gene TRBV19 combines with J gene TRBJ1-6; 7 bases align to TRBD1. V was clipped by 6 bases and J by 7 bases; unmatched bases: 6. The germline gives CDR1 LNHDA, CDR2 SQIVND (reference sequence). This CDR3 has 14 amino acids. The CDR3, as DNA: TGTGCCAGTAGGAGACAGGGTCTGAATTCACCCCTCCACTTT. This encodes CASRRQGLNSPLHF. The full variable domain, with the rest looked up from reference TRBV19 and TRBJ1-6, is DGGITQSPKYLFRKEGQNVTLSCEQNLNHDAMYWYRQDPGQGLRLIYYSQIVNDFQKGDIAEGYSVSREKKESFPLTVTSAQKNPTAFYLCASRRQGLNSPLHFGNGTRLTVT.

The sample holds a few counts of this clone. This chain joins TRBV4-1 and TRBJ2-7; D is unresolved. V was pared by 3 bases and J by 3 bases, with 15 bases between. The CDR3 runs 15 residues. CDR1 MGHRA and CDR2 YSYEKL come from the germline V gene. The CDR3 nucleotides read TGCGCCAGCAGCCAGGGTCCAAGCCCCTACTACGAGCAGTACTTC. This encodes CASSQGPSPYYEQYF.

V and J are TRBV5-8 and TRBJ2-2; D assignment may be TRBD1 or TRBD2 (5 bases each). The CDR3 length is 15 residues. V was cut by 0 bases and J by 2 bases, with 8 bases left in between. The V gene's germline CDR1 is SGHTS and CDR2 YDEGEE. The CDR3 nucleotides read TGTGCCAGCAGCTTGGTCAGGGACAACACCGGGGAGCTGTTTTTT. This sequence encodes CASSLVRDNTGELFF.

This clone was detected only once. V and J are TRBV7-9 and TRBJ1-2; D is undetermined. CDR1 and CDR2 from the germline V gene are SEHNR and FQNEAQ (reference sequence). The CDR3 runs 12 residues. V was clipped by 1 base and J by 9 bases, with 9 bases between them. The CDR3 spells CASSLGEGRYTF. CDR3 bases: TGTGCCAGCAGCTTAGGGGAGGGTCGCTACACCTTC.

The chain links TRBV3-1 (or the pseudogene TRBV3-2) to TRBJ1-5, with D unclear. The V gene's germline CDR1 is LGHDT and CDR2 YNNKEL (reference sequence). CDR3 length: 13 amino acids. The V gene lost 0 bases and the J gene lost 3 bases, with 3 bases spanning the gap. The CDR3: CASSQDLNQPQHF. Here the CDR3 DNA reads TGTGCCAGCAGCCAAGACCTCAATCAGCCCCAGCATTTT.

The genes are TRBV5-1 and TRBJ1-4; D is possibly TRBD1 (6 bases). With 0 bases removed from V and 8 bases from J, the gap between germline ends came to 17 bases. The CDR3 runs to 16 residues. From germline, CDR1 is SGHRS and CDR2 YFSETQ. CDR3 nucleotides: TGCGCCAGCAGCTTGGGACAGGCCCTCGATCGCGAAAAACTGTTTTTT. This sequence encodes CASSLGQALDREKLFF.

The V gene is TRBV3-1 (or the pseudogene TRBV3-2), the J gene TRBJ2-2, with a weak D call TRBD1 (5 bases). The germline CDR1 and CDR2 sequences are LGHDT and YNNKEL (reference sequence). V lost 1 base to trimming and J lost 4 bases, with 7 bases between them. CDR3 length: 14 amino acids. CDR3 in DNA: TGTGCCAGCAGCCAAGCAGGGTTCACCGGGGAGCTGTTTTTT. Its protein is CASSQAGFTGELFF.

This sequence joins TRBV4-2 and TRBJ1-4, with a tentative D call TRBD1 (6 bases). Germline assignment: CDR1 LGHNA and CDR2 YNFKEQ. This CDR3 has 15 residues. V lost 4 bases, J lost 5 bases, and 14 bases lay in between. CDR3 residues: CASSPIRGQNEKLFF. DNA for the CDR3: TGTGCCAGCAGCCCTATCAGGGGTCAAAATGAAAAACTGTTTTTT.

The chain recombines TRBV5-1 with TRBJ1-1, with 8 bases identical to TRBD1. CDR3 length: 14 residues. The trim removed 4 bases at V and 5 bases at J, leaving 7 bases unmatched. Per the germline V gene, CDR1 is SGHRS and CDR2 is YFSETQ. CDR3 sequence: CASSRGQGGTEAFF. The CDR3 coding sequence is TGCGCCAGCAGCCGCGGACAGGGAGGAACTGAAGCTTTCTTT.

The sample holds one count of this clone. The CDR3 bases are TGTGCCAGTAGTATAGATCCAACCTACGAGCAGTACTTC. Amino acid sequence: CASSIDPTYEQYF. The chain recombines TRBV19 with TRBJ2-7; no firm D call. From germline, CDR1 is LNHDA and CDR2 SQIVND (reference sequence). The CDR3 has 13 amino acids. V was cut by 0 bases and J by 2 bases, with 5 bases left in between.

This clone has only a few counts. The CDR3 nucleotides are TGTGCCAGCAGTATTAGCACAGATACGCAGTATTTT. This sequence encodes CASSISTDTQYF. V usage is TRBV12-3 or TRBV12-4 and J usage is TRBJ2-3; no clear D. V shed 5 bases and J shed 0 bases, with 3 bases lying between them. CDR3 size: 12 residues.

The J gene is TRBJ2-3, the V gene TRBV9; TRBD1 agrees at 11 bases. This CDR3 has 15 amino acids. Germline CDR1 reads SGDLS; CDR2 reads YYNGEE. The V segment lost 3 bases and the J segment 3 bases; nucleotides outside the gene matches: 3. Here the CDR3 reads CASSGRDRGTDTQYF. The DNA for the CDR3 is TGTGCCAGCAGCGGCCGGGACAGGGGGACAGATACGCAGTATTTT.

As concerns this clone: At one boundary the junction diverges from the germline segment, which might be a read error. This sequence joins TRBV7-7 and TRBJ2-2; TRBD2 matches at 13 bases. Germline CDR1 and CDR2: SSHAT and FNYEAQ (reference sequence). The CDR3 runs 19 residues. CDR3 coding DNA: TGTGCTAGCAGCCCCGGACTAGCGGGGGCAGGCCGGGGCACCGGGGAGCTGTTTTTT. The encoded protein is CASSPGLAGAGRGTGELFF.